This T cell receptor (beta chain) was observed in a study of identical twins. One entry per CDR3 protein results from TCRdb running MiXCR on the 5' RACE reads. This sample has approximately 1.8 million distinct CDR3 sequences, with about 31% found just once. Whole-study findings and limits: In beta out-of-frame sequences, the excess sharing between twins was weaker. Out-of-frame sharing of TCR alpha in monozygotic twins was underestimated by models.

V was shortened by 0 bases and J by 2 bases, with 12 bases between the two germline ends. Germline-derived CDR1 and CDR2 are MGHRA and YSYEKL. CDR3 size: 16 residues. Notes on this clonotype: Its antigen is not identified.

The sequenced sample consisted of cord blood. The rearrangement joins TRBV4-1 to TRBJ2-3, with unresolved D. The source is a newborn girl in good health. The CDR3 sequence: CASSQDEQRATDTQYF. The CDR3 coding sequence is TGCGCCAGCAGCCAAGATGAACAGCGAGCCACAGATACGCAGTATTTT.